These 6 T cell receptor beta chains originate from one sample sequenced in a study of OX40 agonist ivuxolimab in advanced cancers. Libraries were prepared by immunoSEQ multiplex PCR; TCRdb keeps only in-frame clonotypes and omits some of them. The sample yields under 30,000 clones, roughly 91% seen once. The starting material was CD4+ or CD8+ T cells sorted from blood, obtained in a trial of the OX40 agonist ivuxolimab. Receptors were obtained from an adult with an advanced solid tumor such as melanoma, head and neck, liver or kidney cancer.

This clone appeared once. The chain uses TRBV28 and TRBJ2-5; 9 bases are shared with TRBD2. This CDR3 is built from 18 residues. Germline CDR1 and CDR2: MDHEN and SYDVKM. Trimming took 5 bases from V and 4 from J; bases not matched to a gene: 17. The CDR3 region is CASSSGGLAGSRRETQYF. The CDR3 nucleotides read TGTGCCAGCAGTAGTGGTGGTCTAGCGGGGTCACGGAGAGAGACCCAGTACTTC.

V is TRBV4-2 and J is TRBJ2-7; D not certain. The CDR3 covers 15 residues. Germline V CDR1 and CDR2: LGHNA, YNFKEQ. V lost 0 bases and J 0 bases, leaving 9 bases between the germline ends. The CDR3 spells CASSQDASSSYEQYF. CDR3 nucleotide sequence: TGTGCCAGCAGCCAAGACGCTAGTTCCTCCTACGAGCAGTACTTC.

The chain carries TRBV7-3 and TRBJ1-1; D possibly corresponds to TRBD1 (6 bases). This CDR3 spans 15 amino acids. Trimming stripped 2 bases from V and 4 bases from J, with 14 bases between. Germline CDR1 is SGHTA and CDR2 is FQGTGA. The DNA of the CDR3 is TGTGCCAGCAGCTTAGGTGGGGGCCGGGGCACTGAAGCTTTCTTT. Translated: CASSLGGGRGTEAFF.

A single count supports this clone. The chain employs TRBV6-5 and TRBJ2-1, with D hard to call. The germline V gene has CDR1 MNHEY and CDR2 SVGAGI. The CDR3 extends over 12 amino acids. The ends were cut back, 6 bases at V and 5 bases at J, with 8 bases in the middle. Written as DNA, the CDR3 is TGTGCCAGCAGCCCCAGGCACAATGAGCAGTTCTTC. It specifies CASSPRHNEQFF.

In this sample, this clone turned up once. This sequence joins TRBV5-1 and TRBJ2-1; D unresolved. With 1 base removed from V and 3 bases from J, the gap between germline ends came to 2 bases. Germline CDR1 is SGHRS and CDR2 is YFSETQ. CDR3 length: 12 residues. The CDR3 sequence is CASSLHYNEQFF. The CDR3 DNA sequence: TGCGCCAGCAGCTTGCACTACAATGAGCAGTTCTTC. The variable domain in full, with the rest retrieved from reference TRBV5-1 and TRBJ2-1, is KAGVTQTPRYLIKTRGQQVTLSCSPISGHRSVSWYQQTPGQGLQFLFEYFSETQRNKGNFPGRFSGRQFSNSRSEMNVSTLELGDSALYLCASSLHYNEQFFGPGTRLTVL.

V usage is TRBV6-6 and J usage is TRBJ1-4, with a tentative D call TRBD1 (5 bases). The ends were cut back, 6 bases at V and 0 bases at J, with 11 bases in the middle. Germline CDR1 is MNHNY and CDR2 is SVGAGI (reference sequence). The CDR3 consists of 15 residues. CDR3 residues: CASSPLTATNEKLFF. In DNA form, the CDR3 reads TGTGCCAGCAGCCCCCTGACAGCAACTAATGAAAAACTGTTTTTT.